These 12 T cell receptor beta chains originate from one sample sequenced in a study of cytotoxic CD8 clonotypes in ibrutinib-treated CLL. Measured with immunoSEQ multiplex PCR; TCRdb has only the in-frame clones, and not every one. This sample carries tens of thousands of clones, approximately 52% of them seen once, and the ten largest clones take roughly 22%. Sample: PBMCs, taken after 24 months of ibrutinib treatment. Receptors originate from a human donor with chronic lymphocytic leukemia.

This clone showed up many times. V gene TRBV6-5 combines with J gene TRBJ1-1; TRBD1 matches at 8 bases. The V and J ends lost 4 bases and 4 bases, in that order; junction bases with no gene match: 8. This CDR3 spans 15 amino acids. Looked up from germline, CDR1 is MNHEY and CDR2 is SVGAGI. Written as DNA, the CDR3 is TGTGCCAGCAGTTCCTCATTTACAGGGGGCACTGAAGCTTTCTTT. This codes for CASSSSFTGGTEAFF.

The chain couples TRBV10-3 to TRBJ1-2; D not resolved. This CDR3 region has 15 residues. Germline values: CDR1 ENHRY, CDR2 SYGVKD. Trimming took off 0 bases at V and 1 base at J, with 9 bases between the two ends. The CDR3 DNA reads TGTGCCATCAGTGAGTCAGGACCGAGTAACTATGGCTACACCTTC. Translation gives CAISESGPSNYGYTF.

The V and J genes are TRBV4-2 and TRBJ2-1; 8 bases fit TRBD2. Germline assignment: CDR1 LGHNA and CDR2 YNFKEQ. The V segment lost 4 bases and the J segment 4 bases; nucleotides outside the gene matches: 12. The CDR3 runs 17 residues. CDR3: CASSRSLSGSSYNEQFF. Written as DNA, the CDR3 is TGTGCCAGCAGCCGCTCTCTCAGCGGGAGTTCGTACAATGAGCAGTTCTTC.

This chain connects TRBV27 to TRBJ2-5, with 8 bases fitting TRBD1. Germline CDR1 MNHEY, CDR2 SMNVEV (reference sequence). The junction had 13 bases not matched to a gene; V was cut back by 3 bases and J by 13 bases. CDR3 size: 14 residues. Here the CDR3 DNA reads TGTGCCAGCAGTTTGGGCAGGGGGCCAGCCCTTCCGTACTTC. Translated: CASSLGRGPALPYF.

This clone was counted at least ten times. The rearrangement joins TRBV19 to TRBJ1-2, with no clear D. The germline V and J ends were trimmed by 3 bases and 11 bases, with 19 bases remaining between them. Per the germline V gene, CDR1 is LNHDA and CDR2 is SQIVND (reference sequence). The CDR3 has 14 amino acids. CDR3 coding DNA: TGTGCCAGTAGTATCGCGACGGCCCAGGCAGTATACACCTTC. Its translation: CASSIATAQAVYTF. Full variable domain (remainder filled in from reference TRBV19 and TRBJ1-2): DGGITQSPKYLFRKEGQNVTLSCEQNLNHDAMYWYRQDPGQGLRLIYYSQIVNDFQKGDIAEGYSVSREKKESFPLTVTSAQKNPTAFYLCASSIATAQAVYTFGSGTRLTVV.

Only a few counts were recorded for this clone. This chain links TRBV15 with TRBJ2-5; D remains ambiguous. The germline CDR1 and CDR2 sequences are LNHNV and YYDKDF (reference sequence). The CDR3 totals 14 residues. The V end was cut by 4 bases, the J end by 4 bases, with 13 bases between. The CDR3 DNA follows: TGTGCCACCAGCACCGCAATTAAGTCAGAGACCCAGTACTTC. Translated: CATSTAIKSETQYF.

J is TRBJ2-2 and V is TRBV6-5; TRBD1 matches at 7 bases. Germline values: CDR1 MNHEY, CDR2 SVGAGI. With V trimmed by 2 bases and J by 6 bases, 6 bases remained unmatched. The CDR3 extends over 15 amino acids. The CDR3 DNA is TGTGCCAGCAGTTACGGCCGACAGGGAGCCGGGGAGCTGTTTTTT. This encodes CASSYGRQGAGELFF.

V and J are TRBV7-8 and TRBJ1-5, with D unresolved. This CDR3 spans 13 amino acids. Germline CDR1 SGHVS, CDR2 FQNEAQ. V was cut by 2 bases and J by 8 bases, with 10 bases left in between. As DNA, the CDR3 is TGTGCCAGCAGCTTACGTCCCACAGAGCCCCAGCATTTT. This gives the protein CASSLRPTEPQHF. Variable domain in full (rest from reference TRBV7-8 and TRBJ1-5): GAGVSQSPRYKVAKRGQDVALRCDPISGHVSLFWYQQALGQGPEFLTYFQNEAQLDKSGLPSDRFFAERPEGSVSTLKIQRTQQEDSAVYLCASSLRPTEPQHFGDGTRLSIL.

In its sample, this clone was seen a few times. This rearrangement joins TRBV5-1 to TRBJ2-5; no reliable D call. The CDR3 extends over 13 amino acids. Trimming cost V 2 bases and J 4 bases, with 9 bases left between them. CDR1 and CDR2 (germline): SGHRS, YFSETQ. The CDR3 sequence is CASSLNNGETQYF. The CDR3 DNA is TGCGCCAGCAGCTTAAACAATGGAGAGACCCAGTACTTC.

A few counts support this clone. The rearrangement uses TRBV5-6 and TRBJ1-1; no definite D call. This CDR3 is built from 14 residues. Between the trimmed V and J ends, which lost 0 bases and 2 bases, there was a span of 8 bases. CDR1 and CDR2 (germline): SGHDT, YYEEEE. CDR3 sequence (DNA): TGTGCCAGCAGCTTGGACAGTCTCAACACTGAAGCTTTCTTT. Protein: CASSLDSLNTEAFF.

This chain links TRBV6-5 with TRBJ2-7; TRBD2 aligns across 13 bases. In germline, CDR1 is MNHEY, CDR2 SVGAGI. The ends lost 5 bases at V and 3 bases at J; junction bases unmatched: 4. CDR3 length: 15 residues. CDR3 protein: CASSKLAGGLYEQYF. The CDR3 DNA reads as TGTGCCAGCAGTAAACTAGCGGGAGGGCTCTACGAGCAGTACTTC.

The V and J genes are TRBV27 and TRBJ1-5; D might be TRBD1 (6 bases). V was cut by 10 bases and J by 8 bases, with 18 bases left in between. The CDR3 runs to 13 residues. Germline CDR1 and CDR2: MNHEY and SMNVEV (reference sequence). DNA of the CDR3: TGTGCCACCGGGAAAAGGGGGTCCGAGCCCCAGCATTTT. Protein product: CATGKRGSEPQHF.